The present entry profiles one TCR beta chain with its context. The antigen is not known. Peripheral blood samples of around 11 milliliters were drawn from each donor. Together with a sample-barcoded 5' primer, a J-beta primer mix was included in a second PCR lasting about 6 to 11 cycles. Each CDR3 protein is one row after TCRdb ran MiXCR on the 5' RACE reads. The profile covers hundreds of thousands of distinct CDR3 sequences, with around 48% appearing a single time and about an eighth taken by the ten largest. The sample belongs to a study of blood T cells in healthy people across ages. Study outcomes and limitations: TCR beta diversity, measured per million T cells, fell in a roughly linear way with age.

The CDR3 totals 14 residues. Unmatched junction bases numbered 4, after V lost 5 bases and J lost 2 bases. The V gene is TRBV12-3 or TRBV12-4, the J gene TRBJ2-5, with 8 bases matching TRBD1. Input material: blood. The TCR comes from a man aged 25 to 40 in good health. As DNA, the CDR3 is TGTGCCAGCAGTGCAAGACAGGGGCAAGAGACCCAGTACTTC. Translated: CASSARQGQETQYF.